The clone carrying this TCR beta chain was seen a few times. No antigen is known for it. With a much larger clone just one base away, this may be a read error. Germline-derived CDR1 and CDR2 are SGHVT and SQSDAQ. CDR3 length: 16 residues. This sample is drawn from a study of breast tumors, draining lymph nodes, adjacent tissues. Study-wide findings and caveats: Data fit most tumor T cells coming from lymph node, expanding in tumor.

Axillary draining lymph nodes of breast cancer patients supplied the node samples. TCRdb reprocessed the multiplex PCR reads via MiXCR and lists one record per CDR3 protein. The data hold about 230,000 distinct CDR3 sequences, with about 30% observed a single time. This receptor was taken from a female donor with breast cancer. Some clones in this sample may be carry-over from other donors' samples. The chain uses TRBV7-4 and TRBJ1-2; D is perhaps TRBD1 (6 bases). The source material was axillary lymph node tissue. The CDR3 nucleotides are TGTGCCAGCAGTTCTGAGACAGGAACAGCTAACTATGGCCACACCTTC. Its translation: CASSSETGTANYGHTF.